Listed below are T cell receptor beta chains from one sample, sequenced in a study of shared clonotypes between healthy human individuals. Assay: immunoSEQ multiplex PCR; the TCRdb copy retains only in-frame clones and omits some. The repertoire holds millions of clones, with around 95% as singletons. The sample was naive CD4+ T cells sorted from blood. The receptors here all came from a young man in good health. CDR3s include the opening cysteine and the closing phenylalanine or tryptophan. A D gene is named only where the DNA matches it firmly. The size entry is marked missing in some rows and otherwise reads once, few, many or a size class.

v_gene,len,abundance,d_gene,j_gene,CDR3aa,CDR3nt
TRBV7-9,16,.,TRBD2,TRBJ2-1,CASSPKLAGQYNEQFF,TGTGCCAGCAGCCCCAAACTAGCGGGGCAGTACAATGAGCAGTTCTTC
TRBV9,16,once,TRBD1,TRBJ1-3,CASSASGTASGNTIYF,TGTGCCAGCAGCGCGTCCGGGACAGCCTCTGGAAACACCATATATTTT
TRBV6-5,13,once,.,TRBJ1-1,CASPGHLNTEAFF,TGTGCCAGTCCGGGACACTTGAACACTGAAGCTTTCTTT
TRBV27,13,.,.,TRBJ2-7,CASIRAGTYEQYF,TGTGCCAGCATCAGGGCAGGCACCTACGAGCAGTACTTC
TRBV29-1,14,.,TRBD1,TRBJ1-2,CSVSPGTGTYGYTF,TGCAGCGTTTCCCCCGGGACAGGGACCTATGGCTACACCTTC
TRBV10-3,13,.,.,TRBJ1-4,CAISESNIEKLFF,TGTGCCATCAGTGAAAGTAACATCGAAAAACTGTTTTTT
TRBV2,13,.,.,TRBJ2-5,CASSGGRQETQYF,TGTGCCAGCAGTGGGGGTCGGCAAGAGACCCAGTACTTC
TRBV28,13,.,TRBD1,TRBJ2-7,CASTGQERYEQYF,TGTGCCAGCACCGGACAGGAAAGGTACGAGCAGTACTTC
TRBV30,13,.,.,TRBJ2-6,CAYRISGANVLTF,TGTGCCTATAGAATTTCTGGGGCCAACGTCCTGACTTTC
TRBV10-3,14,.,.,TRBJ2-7,CAISDKGGPYEQYF,TGTGCCATCAGTGATAAAGGGGGGCCCTACGAGCAGTACTTC
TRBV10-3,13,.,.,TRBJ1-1,CAISSVRGTEAFF,TGTGCCATCAGTTCGGTCCGCGGCACTGAAGCTTTCTTT
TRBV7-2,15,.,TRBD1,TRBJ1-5,CASSSTGGGNQPQHF,TGTGCCAGCAGTTCGACAGGGGGCGGCAATCAGCCCCAGCATTTT
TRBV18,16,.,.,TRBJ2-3,CASSPPGTQQSDTQYF,TGTGCCAGCTCACCCCCCGGGACCCAGCAGTCGGATACGCAGTATTTT
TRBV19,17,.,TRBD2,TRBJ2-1,CASSRRLAGVNYNEQFF,TGTGCCAGTAGTAGACGACTAGCGGGAGTTAACTACAATGAGCAGTTCTTC
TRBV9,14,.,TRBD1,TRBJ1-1,CASSPTGYNTEAFF,TGTGCCAGCAGCCCGACAGGGTATAACACTGAAGCTTTCTTT
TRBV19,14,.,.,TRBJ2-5,CASSPWGQAETQYF,TGTGCCAGTAGTCCCTGGGGGCAAGCGGAGACCCAGTACTTC
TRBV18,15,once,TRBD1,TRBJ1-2,CASSPSTGTAYGYTF,TGTGCCAGCTCACCCTCAACCGGGACAGCTTATGGCTACACCTTC
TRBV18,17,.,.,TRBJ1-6,CASSPVLSSSYNSPLHF,TGTGCCAGCTCACCAGTCCTATCGAGCTCCTATAATTCACCCCTCCACTTT
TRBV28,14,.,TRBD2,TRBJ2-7,CASRLSAGTYEQYF,TGTGCCAGCAGATTGTCAGCGGGGACCTACGAGCAGTACTTC
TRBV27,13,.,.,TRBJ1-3,CASSITAGNTIYF,TGTGCCAGCAGTATTACTGCTGGAAACACCATATATTTT
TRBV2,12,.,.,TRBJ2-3,CASTDNTDTQYF,TGTGCCAGCACGGACAACACAGATACGCAGTATTTT
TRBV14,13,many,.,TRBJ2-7,CASSQDGPYEQYF,TGTGCCAGCAGCCAAGATGGGCCCTACGAGCAGTACTTC
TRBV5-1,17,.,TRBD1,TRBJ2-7,CASSGGSRGPPAYEQYF,TGCGCCAGCAGCGGTGGCTCCAGGGGGCCCCCAGCCTACGAGCAGTACTTC
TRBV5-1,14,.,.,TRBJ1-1,CASSLAISGTEAFF,TGCGCCAGCAGCTTGGCCATCAGTGGCACTGAAGCTTTCTTT
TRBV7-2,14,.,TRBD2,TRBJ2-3,CASSLAGGTDTQYF,TGTGCCAGCAGCTTAGCGGGAGGGACAGATACGCAGTATTTT